This T cell receptor (beta chain) originates from a study of PD-1 blockade in classical Hodgkin lymphoma. The repertoire was sequenced with immunoSEQ multiplex PCR; TCRdb's copy has only in-frame clones and lacks some. The table has approximately 25,000 clones, about three quarters seen once; the top ten hold approximately 2.6%. This CDR3 is 16 amino acids long. V lost 5 bases and J 5 bases, leaving 21 bases between the germline ends. Germline V gene data show CDR1 as LNHDA and CDR2 as SQIVND (reference sequence). Patients all relapsed after autologous stem cell transplantation, and there was variation in brentuximab vedotin exposure. Negative magnetic selection isolated CD4+ T cells from thawed PBMCs.

The TCR comes from a human donor with classical Hodgkin lymphoma. The sample here was CD4+ T cells from blood, taken at baseline. The chain has TRBV19 and TRBJ1-2; no definite D call. CDR3 coding DNA: TGTGCCAGTAGTGCCGGCTCAAAGAACCTCCCGTATGGCTACACCTTC. It specifies CASSAGSKNLPYGYTF.